Ten or more counts support the clone carrying this T cell receptor (beta chain). Its matching antigen is unknown. It was with unique molecular identifiers that the TCRbeta library was prepared. TCRdb re-analysed the PCR reads in MiXCR, keeping a single row per CDR3 protein. The table has 220,000 or so distinct CDR3 sequences, approximately 8% seen once. This record belongs to a study of T-cell reconstitution after alpha-beta-depleted transplantation in children. Study-wide findings and caveats: After one year, T-cell counts and TCRbeta diversity mostly came from new T cells.

CDR1 is SGHRS, CDR2 YFSETQ, per germline. CDR3 length: 15 amino acids. Trimming removed 5 bases from V and 4 bases from J; junction bases left unmatched: 8. The clonotype comes from a male patient aged 10-17 years who had a stem cell transplant for acute lymphoblastic leukemia, so the T cells may come from the graft donor. The input for sequencing was PBMCs, mostly from graft donor cells, taken 180 days after TCRalphabeta/CD19-depleted stem cell transplant. The chain couples TRBV5-1 to TRBJ2-5; TRBD1 matches at 10 bases. The CDR3 region has the DNA TGCGCCAGCAGTCGACAGGGGGCGGGAGTAGAGACCCAGTACTTC. Translating gives CASSRQGAGVETQYF.